This paragraph reports one TCR beta chain. What it recognizes is unknown. This sample stems from a study of response to subunit inactivated influenza vaccine. Findings of the study overall: The authors put forward the suggestion that each seasonal influenza vaccination may bring in only a limited number of new T cells.

The length of the CDR3 is 15 residues. The junction had 1 base not matched to a gene; V was cut back by 2 bases and J by 2 bases. Germline CDR1 is LGHNA and CDR2 is YSLEER. Via MiXCR, TCRdb re-called the RT-PCR reads, giving one row per CDR3 protein. Found here are 500,000 to 600,000 distinct CDR3 sequences, 10% to 15% of them singletons; the top ten hold around 12%. This specimen was PBMCs from blood, taken roughly 6 weeks after vaccination. This TCR was sampled from a man aged 50 to 59 who received an inactivated influenza vaccine. The rearrangement links TRBV4-3 to TRBJ2-7, with TRBD2 matching over 12 bases. The DNA of the CDR3 is TGCGCCAGCAGCCAAACTAGCGGGAGGACCTACGAGCAGTACTTC. Its translation is CASSQTSGRTYEQYF.